The 19 T cell receptor beta chains in this list originate from one sample, sequenced in a study of shared clonotypes between healthy human individuals. Sequencing used immunoSEQ multiplex PCR; TCRdb keeps in-frame clones, though not all of them. The table shows about 1.5 million clones, with under 99% occurring only once. What was sequenced was naive CD4+ T cells sorted from blood. Subset denoted: CD45RA+ positively selected. All receptors derive from a man younger than 45 in good health.

V gene TRBV11-2 combines with J gene TRBJ2-5, with 7 bases lining up with TRBD2. With 1 base clipped from V and 0 bases from J, the junction kept 2 bases outside the gene matches. Germline CDR1 is SGHAT and CDR2 is FQNNGV. The CDR3 totals 15 residues. The CDR3 sequence is CASSLGSGYQETQYF. The CDR3 DNA reads TGTGCCAGCAGCTTAGGTAGCGGGTACCAAGAGACCCAGTACTTC.

This sequence joins TRBV5-4 and TRBJ2-5; TRBD1 is a possible D gene (7 bases). V shed 4 bases and J shed 3 bases, with 16 bases lying between them. Looked up from germline, CDR1 is SGHNT and CDR2 is YYREEE (reference sequence). This CDR3 has 15 amino acids. The CDR3 loop reads CASSGGTVQKETQYF. The CDR3, as DNA: TGTGCCAGCAGCGGCGGGACAGTTCAAAAAGAGACCCAGTACTTC.

This clone was observed a single time. The chain links TRBV18 to TRBJ2-6; D may match TRBD1 or TRBD2 (5 bases each). V lost 3 bases and J lost 1, with 19 bases in between. The germline V gene has CDR1 KGHSH and CDR2 LQKENI. CDR3 length equals 19 residues. Here the CDR3 DNA reads TGTGCCAGCTCACCGCGGGTAACAGGTGCAGAATCTGGGGCCAACGTCCTGACTTTC. It codes for CASSPRVTGAESGANVLTF.

This chain uses TRBV5-8 with TRBJ1-5; weak D call: TRBD1 (5 bases). Deletions cut 1 base from V and 6 bases from J, with 20 bases between. This CDR3 is 17 amino acids long. In germline, CDR1 is SGHTS, CDR2 YDEGEE. The CDR3 bases are TGTGCCAGCAGCTTGATTGGTGGAGGTGGGGGGGGTCAGCCCCAGCATTTT. Translating it yields CASSLIGGGGGGQPQHF.

CDR3 loop: CASSSSGLAGVSSYNEQFF. CDR3 coding DNA: TGTGCCAGCAGCTCCTCGGGACTAGCGGGAGTCAGCTCCTACAATGAGCAGTTCTTC. This sequence joins TRBV7-3 and TRBJ2-1; the match to TRBD2 covers 14 bases. In germline, CDR1 is SGHTA, CDR2 FQGTGA. The V and J ends lost 4 bases and 0 bases, in that order; junction bases with no gene match: 8. The CDR3 is 19 amino acids.

The chain links TRBV18 to TRBJ1-5, with D possibly being TRBD1 (6 bases). CDR3 size: 15 residues. Trimming left V 3 bases short and J 4 bases short, with 13 bases between. Germline V gene sequence: CDR1 KGHSH, CDR2 LQKENI. CDR3 in DNA: TGTGCCAGCTCACCCTTACCGGGGGCAAATCAGCCCCAGCATTTT. Amino acids: CASSPLPGANQPQHF.

The V gene is TRBV30, the J gene TRBJ1-5; no firm D call. V was pared by 0 bases and J by 6 bases, with 9 bases between. Looked up from germline, CDR1 is GTSNPN and CDR2 is SVGIG (reference sequence). There are 13 residues in the CDR3. The CDR3 loop is CAWSVLGVQPQHF. DNA of the CDR3: TGTGCCTGGAGTGTACTCGGGGTTCAGCCCCAGCATTTT.

This clone has a single count. V and J are TRBV2 and TRBJ2-2, with 8 bases aligning to TRBD1. Trimming at V came to 7 bases and at J to 6 bases, leaving 7 bases not matched to a gene. The CDR3 totals 14 residues. Germline CDR1 is SNHLY and CDR2 is FYNNEI. Here the CDR3 DNA reads TGTGCCAGCACCAGGGACAGGCAGGCCGGGGAGCTGTTTTTT. It codes for CASTRDRQAGELFF.

The chain recombines TRBV11-2 with TRBJ2-7; 11 nucleotides match TRBD2. From germline, CDR1 is SGHAT and CDR2 FQNNGV. V was clipped by 6 bases and J by 3 bases; unmatched bases: 7. This CDR3 is built from 15 residues. The CDR3 DNA sequence: TGTGCCAGCAGACAAACGGGACTAGCGGACTACGAGCAGTACTTC. Translated: CASRQTGLADYEQYF.

The chain couples TRBV4-1 to TRBJ1-1; D is undetermined. Germline CDR1 MGHRA, CDR2 YSYEKL. Trimming removed 1 base at V and 3 bases at J, with 9 bases between. The CDR3 is 14 amino acids. DNA for the CDR3: TGCGCCAGCAGCCAAGTCTACGACTACACTGAAGCTTTCTTT. This sequence encodes CASSQVYDYTEAFF.

This chain links TRBV18 with TRBJ2-2; D unclear. V dropped 3 bases and J dropped 1 base, with 6 bases sitting between them. CDR1 is KGHSH and CDR2 is LQKENI in the germline V gene. The CDR3 contains 14 residues. CDR3 nucleotide sequence: TGTGCCAGCTCACCGGATATGAACACCGGGGAGCTGTTTTTT. The encoded protein is CASSPDMNTGELFF.

The rearrangement joins TRBV7-9 to TRBJ2-7; 10 bases fit TRBD2. J was trimmed by 3 bases and V by 4 bases; bases with no gene match: 18. This CDR3 is 19 amino acids long. CDR1 and CDR2 (germline): SEHNR, FQNEAQ (reference sequence). The chain's CDR3 is CASSSLQGQVTSGNYEQYF. CDR3 nucleotide sequence: TGTGCCAGCAGCTCACTCCAGGGCCAGGTAACTAGCGGGAACTACGAGCAGTACTTC.

This chain links TRBV7-9 with TRBJ2-2, with 7 bases that match TRBD1. Trimming cost V 6 bases and J 3 bases; bases outside gene matches: 10. The CDR3 runs 16 residues. Germline CDR1 SEHNR, CDR2 FQNEAQ (reference sequence). The CDR3 sequence: CASRKTRDSYTGELFF. DNA of the CDR3: TGTGCCAGCAGGAAAACACGGGACAGCTACACCGGGGAGCTGTTTTTT.

CDR3 in amino acids: CASSLELATYEQYF. The CDR3 DNA follows: TGTGCCAGCAGCTTGGAACTAGCAACCTACGAGCAGTACTTC. The rearrangement links TRBV5-4 to TRBJ2-7; weak D call: TRBD2 (6 bases). CDR3 length equals 14 residues. Germline V CDR1 and CDR2: SGHNT, YYREEE (reference sequence). Trimming took off 0 bases at V and 2 bases at J, with 9 bases between the two ends.

CDR3 in amino acids: CASNPAASNYGYTF. The CDR3, as DNA: TGTGCCAGTAATCCCGCGGCCTCTAACTATGGCTACACCTTC. V and J are TRBV19 and TRBJ1-2, with D uncertain. Germline V gene sequence: CDR1 LNHDA, CDR2 SQIVND (reference sequence). The CDR3 consists of 14 residues. Between the trimmed V and J ends, which lost 7 bases and 0 bases, there was a span of 12 bases.

The CDR3 reads CASSPLAGGPSEQYF. Written as DNA, the CDR3 is TGTGCCAGCAGTCCCCTAGCGGGAGGGCCTTCCGAGCAGTACTTC. The chain employs TRBV6-5 and TRBJ2-7, with TRBD2 matching 12 bases. Germline V lookup: CDR1 MNHEY, CDR2 SVGAGI. The V and J ends lost 5 bases and 6 bases, in that order; junction bases with no gene match: 8. The CDR3 extends over 15 amino acids.

V gene TRBV11-3 combines with J gene TRBJ1-2; 7 bases are a match to TRBD1. Germline V CDR1 and CDR2: SGHNT, YENEEA. This CDR3 spans 15 amino acids. V lost 0 bases and J lost 7; bases outside the gene matches: 8. The CDR3 sequence is CASSLDYRGGGGYTF. DNA of the CDR3: TGTGCCAGCAGCTTAGACTACAGGGGTGGCGGTGGCTACACCTTC.

The rearrangement uses TRBV7-7 and TRBJ2-2, with 9 bases identical to TRBD1. CDR1 is SSHAT, CDR2 FNYEAQ, per germline (reference sequence). The CDR3 extends over 16 amino acids. With 4 bases clipped from V and 0 bases from J, the junction kept 3 bases outside the gene matches. DNA for the CDR3: TGTGCCAGCAGCTCAACAGGGGGCTCGAACACCGGGGAGCTGTTTTTT. This gives the protein CASSSTGGSNTGELFF.

The rearrangement uses TRBV11-2 and TRBJ1-2; 7 nucleotides align to TRBD1. The CDR3 runs 12 residues. Germline V lookup: CDR1 SGHAT, CDR2 FQNNGV. The V segment lost 7 bases and the J segment 6 bases; nucleotides outside the gene matches: 5. CDR3 sequence reads: CASTTGRHGYTF. The CDR3, as DNA: TGTGCCAGCACGACAGGGCGGCATGGCTACACCTTC. Filled out from reference TRBV11-2 and TRBJ1-2, the complete variable domain reads EAGVAQSPRYKIIEKRQSVAFWCNPISGHATLYWYQQILGQGPKLLIQFQNNGVVDDSQLPKDRFSAERLKGVDSTLKIQPAKLEDSAVYLCASTTGRHGYTFGSGTRLTVV.